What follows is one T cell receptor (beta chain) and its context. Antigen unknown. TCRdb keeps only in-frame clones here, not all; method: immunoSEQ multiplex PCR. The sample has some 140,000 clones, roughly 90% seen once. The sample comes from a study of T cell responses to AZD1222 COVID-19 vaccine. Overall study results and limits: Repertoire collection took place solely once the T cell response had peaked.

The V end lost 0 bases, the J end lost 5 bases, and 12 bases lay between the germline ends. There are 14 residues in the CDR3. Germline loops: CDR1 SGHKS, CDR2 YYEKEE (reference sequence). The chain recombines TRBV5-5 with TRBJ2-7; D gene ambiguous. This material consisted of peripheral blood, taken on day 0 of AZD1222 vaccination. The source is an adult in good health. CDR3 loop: CASSLDEVPHEQYF. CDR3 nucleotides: TGTGCCAGCAGCTTGGATGAGGTCCCCCACGAGCAGTACTTC.